This passage covers 31 T cell receptor beta chains from one sample sequenced in a study of blood T cell repertoires in COVID-19. Assay: immunoSEQ multiplex PCR; the TCRdb copy retains only in-frame clones and omits some. The sample includes fewer than 500,000 clones, about 90% seen only once; the top ten take roughly 0.87%. Input material: peripheral blood. These receptors all come from a man aged 18 to 35 with COVID-19, enrolled during active disease.

V is TRBV7-2 and J is TRBJ2-3, with TRBD2 matching over 9 bases. The J segment lost 2 bases and the V segment lost 8 bases, leaving 11 bases of the junction unmatched. Germline CDR1 SGHTA, CDR2 FQGNSA. This CDR3 region has 16 residues. The CDR3 nucleotides read TGTGCCAGCTCCCGACTAGCGGTAATGTCCACAGATACGCAGTATTTT. Amino acids: CASSRLAVMSTDTQYF.

This clone was counted a few times. J is TRBJ1-1 and V is TRBV5-1, with D tentatively TRBD1 (5 bases). The CDR3 runs to 13 residues. Looked up from germline, CDR1 is SGHRS and CDR2 is YFSETQ. The V end lost 0 bases, the J end lost 6 bases, and 9 bases lay between the germline ends. The CDR3 sequence is CASSLGGRPEAFF. CDR3 coding DNA: TGCGCCAGCAGCTTGGGGGGCAGACCTGAAGCTTTCTTT.

V is TRBV10-3 and J is TRBJ2-2; maybe TRBD1 (6 bases). Trimming left V 7 bases short and J 4 bases short, with 13 bases between. The V gene's germline CDR1 is ENHRY and CDR2 SYGVKD. This CDR3 region has 14 residues. In nucleotides, the CDR3 is TGTGCCATCAAGCCCGGGACAACCACCGGGGAGCTGTTTTTT. It specifies CAIKPGTTTGELFF.

This chain joins TRBV6-1 and TRBJ2-2; TRBD2 is a possible D gene (5 bases). Trimming removed 1 base from V and 7 bases from J, with 13 bases in between. Germline V gene sequence: CDR1 MNHNS, CDR2 SASEGT. CDR3 length: 15 residues. The CDR3 region is CASSEGGPYRGELFF. CDR3 nucleotides: TGTGCCAGCAGTGAAGGCGGGCCTTACCGCGGGGAGCTGTTTTTT.

A word on this clone: Other DNA sequences in the same sample also yield this CDR3. The chain recombines TRBV5-4 with TRBJ1-3, with D possibly matching TRBD1 (5 bases). Germline V CDR1 and CDR2: SGHNT, YYREEE (reference sequence). The CDR3 loop spans 15 amino acids. The V gene lost 0 bases and the J gene lost 3 bases, with 10 bases spanning the gap. CDR3 protein: CASSLDGGGGNTIYF. The CDR3 region has the DNA TGTGCCAGCAGCTTGGACGGGGGAGGTGGAAACACCATATATTTT.

V and J are TRBV4-1 and TRBJ2-3, with TRBD1 matching 10 bases. The ends lost 3 bases at V and 9 bases at J; junction bases unmatched: 0. The CDR3 covers 12 residues. Germline CDR1 and CDR2: MGHRA and YSYEKL. The CDR3 DNA reads as TGCGCCAGCAGCCAGGACAGGGGGACGCAGTATTTT. This codes for CASSQDRGTQYF.

The chain employs TRBV6-5 and TRBJ2-3; 9 bases map to TRBD2. The length of the CDR3 is 15 residues. J was trimmed by 0 bases and V by 5 bases; bases with no gene match: 3. Germline loops: CDR1 MNHEY, CDR2 SVGAGI. CDR3: CASSLAGPSTDTQYF. DNA of the CDR3: TGTGCCAGCAGTCTAGCGGGACCTAGCACAGATACGCAGTATTTT.

The chain recombines TRBV5-6 with TRBJ1-1; 7 nucleotides align to TRBD1. The CDR3 spans 13 residues. V shed 2 bases and J 6 bases; nucleotides not matched to a gene: 4. Per the germline V gene, CDR1 is SGHDT and CDR2 is YYEEEE. CDR3 protein: CASSLTGAAEAFF. CDR3 DNA sequence: TGTGCCAGCAGCTTAACAGGGGCCGCTGAAGCTTTCTTT.

The rearrangement joins TRBV5-6 to TRBJ2-1, with 9 bases lining up with TRBD1. This CDR3 contains 14 residues. Germline V lookup: CDR1 SGHDT, CDR2 YYEEEE. With V trimmed by 5 bases and J by 10 bases, 10 bases remained unmatched. CDR3 region: CASRQGQGGAEQFF. The CDR3 bases are TGTGCCAGCAGGCAGGGACAGGGAGGGGCCGAGCAGTTCTTC. Variable domain in full (rest from reference TRBV5-6 and TRBJ2-1): DAGVTQSPTHLIKTRGQQVTLRCSPKSGHDTVSWYQQALGQGPQFIFQYYEEEERQRGNFPDRFSGHQFPNYSSELNVNALLLGDSALYLCASRQGQGGAEQFFGPGTRLTVL.

The chain has TRBV2 and TRBJ2-7; 9 bases align to TRBD1. V gave up 7 bases and J gave up 5 bases; unmatched junction bases: 3. The CDR3 is 12 amino acids. CDR1 and CDR2 from the germline V gene are SNHLY and FYNNEI. CDR3 sequence: CASTWDRDEQYF. CDR3 sequence (DNA): TGTGCCAGCACCTGGGACAGGGACGAGCAGTACTTC. Filled out from reference TRBV2 and TRBJ2-7, the complete variable domain reads EPEVTQTPSHQVTQMGQEVILRCVPISNHLYFYWYRQILGQKVEFLVSFYNNEISEKSEIFDDQFSVERPDGSNFTLKIRSTKLEDSAMYFCASTWDRDEQYFGPGTRLTVT.

The chain is built from TRBV19 and TRBJ2-5, with 11 bases lining up with TRBD2. The closer fit of TRBJ2-7 to the DNA end suggests the J call may be wrong. The V gene's germline CDR1 is LNHDA and CDR2 SQIVND (reference sequence). This CDR3 is 15 amino acids long. CDR3 DNA sequence: TGTGCCAGTAGTATCAGTAGCGGGAGGGTCTACGAGCAGTACTTC. Translation gives CASSISSGRVYEQYF.

This clone was seen a few times. The chain recombines TRBV14 with TRBJ2-7, with 7 bases that match TRBD2. The CDR3 length is 14 residues. V gave up 5 bases and J gave up 0 bases; unmatched junction bases: 4. Germline CDR1 reads SGHDN; CDR2 reads FVKESK. CDR3 in DNA: TGTGCCAGCAGCGCAGCGGGATACTCCTACGAGCAGTACTTC. Protein product: CASSAAGYSYEQYF.

The V and J genes are TRBV30 and TRBJ1-1; D is unclear. The CDR3 length is 14 residues. Trimming removed 1 base from V and 5 bases from J, with 14 bases in between. Looked up from germline, CDR1 is GTSNPN and CDR2 is SVGIG (reference sequence). The CDR3 region is CAWSGPSVTTEAFF. The CDR3 DNA follows: TGTGCCTGGAGTGGACCTAGCGTAACGACTGAAGCTTTCTTT.

The chain joins TRBV11-2 to TRBJ2-7; the match to TRBD1 covers 8 bases. In germline, CDR1 is SGHAT, CDR2 FQNNGV. The J segment lost 3 bases and the V segment lost 5 bases, leaving 3 bases of the junction unmatched. CDR3 length equals 13 residues. This CDR3 is CASSPGTGYEQYF. The CDR3 DNA reads TGTGCCAGCAGCCCCGGGACAGGCTACGAGCAGTACTTC.

This chain joins TRBV10-1 and TRBJ1-4, with a tentative D call TRBD1 (5 bases). In germline, CDR1 is WNHNN, CDR2 SYGVQD (reference sequence). The V and J ends lost 4 bases and 6 bases respectively, with 9 bases between them. The CDR3 contains 13 residues. The DNA of the CDR3 is TGCGCCAGCAGTGCAGGAGGGGATGAAAAACTGTTTTTT. This gives the protein CASSAGGDEKLFF.

The table lists this clone with a few counts. This chain connects TRBV7-9 to TRBJ2-7, with 9 bases matching TRBD1. Looked up from germline, CDR1 is SEHNR and CDR2 is FQNEAQ (reference sequence). The V gene end was trimmed by 4 bases and the J gene end by 2 bases; junction bases not matched to a gene: 6. CDR3 length: 15 amino acids. CDR3 bases: TGTGCCAGCAGCTCCGGGACAGGGAAACCCTACGAGCAGTACTTC. Translating gives CASSSGTGKPYEQYF.

This chain uses TRBV5-6 with TRBJ2-3; 7 bases line up with TRBD2. CDR3 length: 15 residues. V lost 0 bases and J lost 3; bases outside the gene matches: 4. Looked up from germline, CDR1 is SGHDT and CDR2 is YYEEEE. The CDR3 sequence: CASSLALADTDTQYF. The CDR3, as DNA: TGTGCCAGCAGCTTGGCTCTAGCGGATACAGATACGCAGTATTTT.

The chain joins TRBV6-5 to TRBJ2-1; tentative D call: TRBD2 (5 bases). CDR3 size: 13 residues. Trimming pared 0 bases from V and 9 bases from J, leaving 9 bases between. Germline-derived CDR1 and CDR2 are MNHEY and SVGAGI. CDR3 loop: CASSYSEASEQFF. CDR3 bases: TGTGCCAGCAGTTACTCGGAGGCTTCTGAGCAGTTCTTC.

This chain links TRBV7-2 with TRBJ2-7, with 10 bases aligning to TRBD1. This CDR3 contains 14 residues. Germline V gives CDR1 SGHTA, CDR2 FQGNSA. Trimming cost V 4 bases and J 4 bases; bases outside gene matches: 4. CDR3 region: CASSSDRGPYEQYF. CDR3 nucleotide sequence: TGTGCCAGCAGCTCCGACAGGGGGCCGTACGAGCAGTACTTC.

The chain carries TRBV7-9 and TRBJ1-1; tentatively, D is TRBD1 (5 bases). The CDR3 totals 13 residues. Germline CDR1 is SEHNR and CDR2 is FQNEAQ (reference sequence). V dropped 7 bases and J dropped 8 bases, with 17 bases sitting between them. The CDR3 loop reads CASKRDVKGEAFF. The CDR3 DNA sequence: TGTGCCAGCAAGCGGGACGTAAAGGGAGAAGCTTTCTTT.

This chain uses TRBV12-3 or TRBV12-4 with TRBJ1-4; D unclear. There are 12 residues in the CDR3. Trimming stripped 3 bases from V and 10 bases from J, with 9 bases between. DNA of the CDR3: TGTGCCAGCAGTTTTGAGGGTACAAAACTGTTTTTT. Translating it yields CASSFEGTKLFF.

This chain joins TRBV6-1 and TRBJ2-4, with D maybe TRBD1 (6 bases). V lost 1 base to trimming and J lost 0 bases, with 7 bases between them. Germline V gene sequence: CDR1 MNHNS, CDR2 SASEGT. This CDR3 has 15 residues. The CDR3 DNA reads TGTGCCAGCAGTGAAGGGGGGCTAGCCAAAAACATTCAGTACTTC. It specifies CASSEGGLAKNIQYF.

The chain joins TRBV7-9 to TRBJ1-5; D remains unclear. Germline CDR1 is SEHNR and CDR2 is FQNEAQ (reference sequence). The CDR3 runs to 13 residues. V shed 1 base and J shed 4 bases, with 5 bases lying between them. The CDR3 is CASSLDRNQPQHF. The DNA of the CDR3 is TGTGCCAGCAGCTTAGATCGGAATCAGCCCCAGCATTTT.

The chain links TRBV28 to TRBJ1-1; the match to TRBD1 covers 9 bases. V shed 4 bases and J 4 bases; nucleotides not matched to a gene: 7. This CDR3 has 15 residues. The germline gives CDR1 MDHEN, CDR2 SYDVKM. The CDR3 is CASSSHRGRGTEAFF. As DNA, the CDR3 is TGTGCCAGCAGTTCCCACAGGGGGCGCGGCACTGAAGCTTTCTTT. Full variable domain (remainder filled in from reference TRBV28 and TRBJ1-1): DVKVTQSSRYLVKRTGEKVFLECVQDMDHENMFWYRQDPGLGLRLIYFSYDVKMKEKGDIPEGYSVSREKKERFSLILESASTNQTSMYLCASSSHRGRGTEAFFGQGTRLTVV.

The V call is TRBV19, the J call TRBJ2-7; 9 positions match TRBD2. The germline gives CDR1 LNHDA, CDR2 SQIVND (reference sequence). The CDR3 contains 15 residues. J lost 1 base, V lost 8 bases, and 9 bases had no gene match. CDR3 in DNA: TGTGCCAGTGCGTATTCTAGCGGGGAATCCTACGAGCAGTACTTC. Protein: CASAYSSGESYEQYF.

The V call is TRBV30, the J call TRBJ2-7; D might be TRBD2 (5 bases). Looked up from germline, CDR1 is GTSNPN and CDR2 is SVGIG (reference sequence). The CDR3 consists of 14 residues. V lost 6 bases and J lost 5, with 20 bases in between. CDR3: CACIKLERRNEQYF. Here the CDR3 DNA reads TGTGCCTGCATCAAACTGGAGCGGAGGAACGAGCAGTACTTC.

With regard to this clone: Other DNA variants within this sample encode the same CDR3. This chain links TRBV12-3 or TRBV12-4 with TRBJ1-5; weak D call: TRBD1 (6 bases). V was clipped by 2 bases and J by 5 bases, with 7 bases between them. The CDR3 has 13 residues. CDR3 loop: CASSLRGYQPQHF. The CDR3 bases are TGTGCCAGCAGTTTAAGGGGGTATCAGCCCCAGCATTTT.

The chain employs TRBV3-1 (or the pseudogene TRBV3-2) and TRBJ2-1; 10 nucleotides align to TRBD1. J lost 0 bases, V lost 0 bases, and 20 bases had no gene match. Germline CDR1 is LGHDT and CDR2 is YNNKEL (reference sequence). The CDR3 loop spans 23 amino acids. CDR3 bases: TGTGCCAGCAGCCAAGAGGGGACAGGGGCGGCTAGCGTCGAAGTCTTCTCCTACAATGAGCAGTTCTTC. Translated: CASSQEGTGAASVEVFSYNEQFF.

This clone was seen only a few times. The chain uses TRBV6-5 and TRBJ1-3, with D unclear. The V end lost 3 bases, the J end lost 2 bases, and 14 bases lay between the germline ends. Looked up from germline, CDR1 is MNHEY and CDR2 is SVGAGI. CDR3 length: 16 amino acids. The CDR3 here is CASSYSPTGTGNTIYF. CDR3 DNA: TGTGCCAGCAGTTATTCCCCGACGGGGACTGGAAACACCATATATTTT.

The chain links TRBV7-2 to TRBJ1-2; D is unresolved. V was cut by 8 bases and J by 3 bases, with 10 bases left in between. The CDR3 spans 12 residues. In germline, CDR1 is SGHTA, CDR2 FQGNSA. Written as DNA, the CDR3 is TGTGCCAGCCCCGGGGTGGACTATGGCTACACCTTC. Translating it yields CASPGVDYGYTF. Filled out from reference TRBV7-2 and TRBJ1-2, the complete variable domain reads GAGVSQSPSNKVTEKGKDVELRCDPISGHTALYWYRQSLGQGLEFLIYFQGNSAPDKSGLPSDRFSAERTGGSVSTLTIQRTQQEDSAVYLCASPGVDYGYTFGSGTRLTVV.

This clone has only a few counts. The rearrangement uses TRBV7-9 and TRBJ1-1; D unresolved. The germline V and J ends were trimmed by 8 bases and 1 base, with 11 bases remaining between them. This CDR3 contains 13 residues. Germline CDR1 SEHNR, CDR2 FQNEAQ (reference sequence). In nucleotides, the CDR3 is TGTGCCAGCGGCCGTACACCGAACACTGAAGCTTTCTTT. Translated, it gives CASGRTPNTEAFF.